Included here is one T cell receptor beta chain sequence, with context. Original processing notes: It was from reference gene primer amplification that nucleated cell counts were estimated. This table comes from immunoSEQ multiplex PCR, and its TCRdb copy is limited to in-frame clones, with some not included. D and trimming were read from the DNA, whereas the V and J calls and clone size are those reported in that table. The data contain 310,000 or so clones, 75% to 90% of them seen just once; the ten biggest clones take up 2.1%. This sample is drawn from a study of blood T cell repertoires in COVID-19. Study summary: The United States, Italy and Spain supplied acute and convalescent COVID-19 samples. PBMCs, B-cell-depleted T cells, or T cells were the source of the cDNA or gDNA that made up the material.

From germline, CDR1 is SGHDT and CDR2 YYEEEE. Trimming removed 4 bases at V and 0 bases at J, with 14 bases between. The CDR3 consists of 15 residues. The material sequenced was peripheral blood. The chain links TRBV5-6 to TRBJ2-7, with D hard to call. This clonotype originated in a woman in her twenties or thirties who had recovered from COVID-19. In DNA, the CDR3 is TGTGCCAGCAGCCGTCGGGTACTAAGCTCCTACGAGCAGTACTTC. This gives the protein CASSRRVLSSYEQYF. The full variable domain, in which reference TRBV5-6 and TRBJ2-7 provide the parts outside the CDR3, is DAGVTQSPTHLIKTRGQQVTLRCSPKSGHDTVSWYQQALGQGPQFIFQYYEEEERQRGNFPDRFSGHQFPNYSSELNVNALLLGDSALYLCASSRRVLSSYEQYFGPGTRLTVT.